This paragraph reports one T cell receptor beta chain. This specimen belongs to a study of cytomegalovirus exposure and HLA in healthy donors. Sequencing used immunoSEQ multiplex PCR; TCRdb keeps in-frame clones, though not all of them. Here the sample spans approximately 150,000 clones, just over 90% being singletons. The sample consisted of PBMCs. This TCR was recovered from a man aged 18 to 30 in good health and CMV-seronegative.

This CDR3 is CASSPPWTLNTEAFF. CDR3 bases: TGTGCCAGCTCACCACCATGGACTCTGAACACTGAAGCTTTCTTT. This chain links TRBV18 with TRBJ1-1; unclear D gene. Trimming took off 0 bases at V and 0 bases at J, with 8 bases between the two ends. The CDR3 is 15 residues long. Per the germline V gene, CDR1 is KGHSH and CDR2 is LQKENI.